This TCR beta chain was sequenced during a study of OX40 agonist ivuxolimab in advanced cancers. This clone was found once. Germline CDR1 GTSNPN, CDR2 SVGIG (reference sequence). The CDR3 sequence is 15 residues long. After removal of 1 base from V and 4 bases from J, the junction contained 6 bases not matched to a gene. Sequenced by immunoSEQ multiplex PCR; TCRdb stores in-frame clones only, minus some. Altogether roughly 75,000 clones are present, 90% being singletons, with the ten largest covering roughly 0.38%. Patients were ruled out by autoimmune disease history or systemic immunosuppression. Samples were taken at baseline and on day 1 of cycles 4 and 7.

V is TRBV30 and J is TRBJ1-2; TRBD1 agrees at 10 bases. This TCR was sampled from an adult with an advanced solid tumor such as melanoma, head and neck, liver or kidney cancer. The specimen was CD4+ or CD8+ T cells sorted from blood, collected in a trial of the OX40 agonist ivuxolimab. The CDR3 spells CAWSAAGTGVYGYTF. The CDR3 nucleotides are TGTGCCTGGAGTGCCGCCGGGACAGGGGTCTATGGCTACACCTTC.